The clone carrying this T cell receptor beta chain was observed at least ten times. Diagnosis used clinical symptoms, serum thyroxine, TRAb, thyroid ultrasound and orbital computed tomography. Amplifying from RNA transcripts, the study obtained TCR beta CDR3 regions. First-round RT-PCR employed HTBI primers, with a second-round multiplex PCR after it. In TCRdb, the multiplex PCR reads were re-called with MiXCR into one record per CDR3 protein. The sample carries roughly 400,000 distinct CDR3 sequences, around 17% recorded once. This entry comes from a study of Graves' ophthalmopathy and Graves' hyperthyroidism. The germline CDR1 and CDR2 sequences are DFQATT and SNEGSKA (reference sequence). The CDR3 is 14 residues long. Trimming removed 6 bases at V and 2 bases at J, with 11 bases between.

Source material: peripheral blood. This clonotype was obtained from a woman aged 18-29 years with Graves' ophthalmopathy. The V and J genes are TRBV20-1 and TRBJ1-6; no firm D call. In DNA form, the CDR3 reads TGCAGTGCCACCGAGCGGGCCTATAATTCACCCCTCCACTTT. Its protein product is CSATERAYNSPLHF.